Presented here are 25 T cell receptor beta chains from one specimen sequenced in a study of OX40 agonist ivuxolimab in advanced cancers. Data came from immunoSEQ multiplex PCR; TCRdb stores just in-frame clones and leaves some out. This sample has around 35,000 clones, with 85% found just once. The specimen was CD4+ or CD8+ T cells sorted from blood, collected in a trial of the OX40 agonist ivuxolimab. The source is an adult with an advanced solid tumor such as melanoma, head and neck, liver or kidney cancer.

The V call is TRBV7-9, the J call TRBJ1-1; D is ambiguous. The CDR3 has 12 residues. Germline CDR1 and CDR2: SEHNR and FQNEAQ (reference sequence). V shed 6 bases and J shed 6 bases, with 11 bases lying between them. CDR3 coding DNA: TGTGCCAGCAGGTCCGGTAACGCTGAAGCTTTCTTT. It encodes CASRSGNAEAFF. The whole variable domain, remainder taken from reference TRBV7-9 and TRBJ1-1, is DTGVSQNPRHKITKRGQNVTFRCDPISEHNRLYWYRQTLGQGPEFLTYFQNEAQLEKSRLLSDRFSAERPKGSFSTLEIQRTEQGDSAMYLCASRSGNAEAFFGQGTRLTVV.

This clone was seen a handful of times. The chain couples TRBV5-4 to TRBJ1-2; a possible D gene is TRBD1 (5 bases). V was shortened by 4 bases and J by 2 bases, with 12 bases between the two germline ends. Germline V lookup: CDR1 SGHNT, CDR2 YYREEE (reference sequence). This CDR3 region has 14 residues. CDR3: CASSVQDFNYGYTF. Written as DNA, the CDR3 is TGTGCCAGCAGCGTACAGGACTTCAACTATGGCTACACCTTC.

The chain carries TRBV29-1 and TRBJ1-5; D remains ambiguous. Trimming pared 0 bases from V and 1 base from J, leaving 7 bases between. Germline values: CDR1 SQVTM, CDR2 ANQGSEA. The CDR3 consists of 14 residues. The CDR3 here is CSVEDERSNQPQHF. The CDR3 nucleotides read TGCAGCGTTGAAGATGAGCGGAGCAATCAGCCCCAGCATTTT.

This chain links TRBV5-1 with TRBJ1-2; D remains unclear. The CDR3 is 14 amino acids. V gave up 0 bases and J gave up 3 bases, with 9 bases separating them. Germline V lookup: CDR1 SGHRS, CDR2 YFSETQ. DNA for the CDR3: TGCGCCAGCAGCTTGGGCAGTACAGACTATGGCTACACCTTC. Protein: CASSLGSTDYGYTF.

CDR3 sequence reads: CATSRRISGANVLTF. The DNA of the CDR3 is TGTGCCACCAGCAGACGGATATCTGGGGCCAACGTCCTGACTTTC. The V call is TRBV15, the J call TRBJ2-6, with unresolved D. The CDR3 runs to 15 residues. V gave up 2 bases and J gave up 1 base, with 6 bases separating them. Germline loops: CDR1 LNHNV, CDR2 YYDKDF (reference sequence).

The rearrangement uses TRBV6-1 and TRBJ2-7; the D is unclear. V was cut by 5 bases and J by 6 bases, with 8 bases left in between. The CDR3 has 11 residues. Germline V CDR1 and CDR2: MNHNS, SASEGT. The CDR3 protein is CASSRSGEQYF. CDR3 DNA: TGTGCCAGCAGTAGATCCGGCGAGCAGTACTTC.

The gene calls are TRBV6-1 and TRBJ1-4, with a weak D call TRBD1 (5 bases). The CDR3 runs 14 residues. Looked up from germline, CDR1 is MNHNS and CDR2 is SASEGT. Trimming left V 3 bases short and J 4 bases short, with 9 bases between. The CDR3 DNA reads as TGTGCCAGCAGTGATTGGGGACTTAATGAAAAACTGTTTTTT. Its translation: CASSDWGLNEKLFF.

V is TRBV6-1 and J is TRBJ2-5, with D hard to call. The V end lost 8 bases, the J end lost 1 base, and 11 bases lay between the germline ends. This CDR3 spans 13 amino acids. From germline, CDR1 is MNHNS and CDR2 SASEGT. CDR3 nucleotides: TGTGCCAGCGGCTCGACTGTCCAAGAGACCCAGTACTTC. Its translation is CASGSTVQETQYF.

This rearrangement joins TRBV5-4 to TRBJ2-7; TRBD1 might be the D (5 bases). Deletions cut 2 bases from V and 5 bases from J, with 14 bases between. Looked up from germline, CDR1 is SGHNT and CDR2 is YYREEE (reference sequence). This CDR3 is 14 amino acids long. CDR3 loop: CASSLGQGFDEQYF. The CDR3 nucleotides are TGTGCCAGCAGCTTAGGCCAGGGATTCGACGAGCAGTACTTC.

This clone has a single count. This chain connects TRBV29-1 to TRBJ1-2; D may be TRBD1 (5 bases). Trimming took 7 bases from V and 6 from J, leaving 12 bases between them. This CDR3 has 11 amino acids. The V gene's germline CDR1 is SQVTM and CDR2 ANQGSEA. The CDR3 DNA sequence: TGCAGCGCCGCCCAGGGAGATGGCTACACCTTC. It yields the protein CSAAQGDGYTF.

This clone was detected only a few times. This chain joins TRBV18 and TRBJ2-7; a possible D gene is TRBD2 (5 bases). CDR1 is KGHSH, CDR2 LQKENI, per germline. V lost 4 bases to trimming and J lost 0 bases, with 13 bases between them. The CDR3 is 15 residues long. This CDR3 is CASSQGLRSSYEQYF. CDR3 in DNA: TGTGCCAGCTCACAAGGACTCAGGAGCTCCTACGAGCAGTACTTC.

This chain uses TRBV2 with TRBJ1-3; 9 positions match TRBD1. The CDR3 loop spans 15 amino acids. V lost 6 bases, J lost 4 bases, and 7 bases stayed unmatched. Germline CDR1 and CDR2: SNHLY and FYNNEI. Written as DNA, the CDR3 is TGTGCCAGCAGACCATCGACAGGGGGAGGAAACACCATATATTTT. Amino acid sequence: CASRPSTGGGNTIYF.

This clone appeared a single time. The chain has TRBV6-1 and TRBJ1-6; TRBD1 might be the D (5 bases). Germline values: CDR1 MNHNS, CDR2 SASEGT. The CDR3 has 15 amino acids. V gave up 6 bases and J gave up 8 bases, with 17 bases separating them. CDR3 amino acids: CASSNEDNRDSPLHF. For the CDR3, the DNA is TGTGCCAGCAGCAACGAGGACAATCGGGATTCACCCCTCCACTTT.

This clone has only one observation. The chain is built from TRBV27 and TRBJ2-1, with 9 bases that match TRBD1. The V and J ends lost 2 bases and 8 bases, in that order; junction bases with no gene match: 7. The CDR3 runs to 15 residues. Germline CDR1 is MNHEY and CDR2 is SMNVEV (reference sequence). In DNA, the CDR3 is TGTGCCAGCAGTTTAAGGGGGACAGGGTCGCATGAGCAGTTCTTC. This codes for CASSLRGTGSHEQFF.

The chain's CDR3 is CASSLGQGQEQYF. CDR3 sequence (DNA): TGTGCCAGCAGCCTAGGACAGGGGCAGGAGCAGTACTTC. The genes are TRBV5-4 and TRBJ2-7; 9 bases are a match to TRBD1. Germline V gene data show CDR1 as SGHNT and CDR2 as YYREEE (reference sequence). The CDR3 sequence is 13 residues long. J gave up 7 bases and V 4 bases, and 6 bases lay outside the gene matches.

V gene TRBV6-1 combines with J gene TRBJ2-7, with D possibly matching TRBD1 (6 bases). The CDR3 sequence is 14 residues long. Germline-derived CDR1 and CDR2 are MNHNS and SASEGT. The V end lost 6 bases, the J end lost 2 bases, and 14 bases lay between the germline ends. CDR3 nucleotide sequence: TGTGCCAGCAGGTACGGAGAGGGGGCCTACGAGCAGTACTTC. This encodes CASRYGEGAYEQYF.

The rearrangement uses TRBV11-2 and TRBJ1-2; TRBD1 agrees at 7 bases. The CDR3 is 14 amino acids. The V gene end was trimmed by 3 bases and the J gene end by 2 bases; junction bases not matched to a gene: 3. Germline V gene lookup returns CDR1 SGHAT and CDR2 FQNNGV. In nucleotides, the CDR3 is TGTGCCAGCAGCTTGGGACAGATAAACTATGGCTACACCTTC. This gives the protein CASSLGQINYGYTF.

Here the CDR3 reads CSAASGAEQYF. The DNA of the CDR3 is TGCAGTGCCGCCTCGGGGGCCGAGCAGTACTTC. The chain recombines TRBV20-1 with TRBJ2-7; D tentatively reads TRBD1 or TRBD2 (6 bases each). The germline CDR1 and CDR2 sequences are DFQATT and SNEGSKA (reference sequence). V was clipped by 6 bases and J by 6 bases, with 12 bases between them. The CDR3 covers 11 residues.

V gene TRBV10-3 combines with J gene TRBJ1-6, with D hard to call. The CDR3 extends over 17 amino acids. Germline CDR1 and CDR2: ENHRY and SYGVKD. Trimming took off 0 bases at V and 6 bases at J, with 15 bases between the two ends. The CDR3 region has the DNA TGTGCCATCAGTGAGTCGGGATCTACTCGGGGTAATTCACCCCTCCACTTT. It encodes CAISESGSTRGNSPLHF.

In this sample, this clone turned up a few times. This sequence joins TRBV15 and TRBJ1-4; weak D call: TRBD1 (5 bases). Trimming cost V 5 bases and J 10 bases, with 17 bases left between them. Germline V gene lookup returns CDR1 LNHNV and CDR2 YYDKDF (reference sequence). The CDR3 loop spans 14 amino acids. In DNA, the CDR3 is TGTGCCACCAGCCAAGAGCAGGGATCGGTAAAACTGTTTTTT. It encodes CATSQEQGSVKLFF.

The V gene is TRBV9, the J gene TRBJ1-4, with no clear D. Germline assignment: CDR1 SGDLS and CDR2 YYNGEE. The V gene lost 6 bases and the J gene lost 3 bases, with 15 bases spanning the gap. The CDR3 sequence is 15 residues long. Here the CDR3 DNA reads TGTGCCAGCACCACCTACGGGGAGGCTAATGAAAAACTGTTTTTT. Translating gives CASTTYGEANEKLFF.

The CDR3 reads CASSPGGAEAFF. DNA of the CDR3: TGTGCCAGCAGCCCCGGGGGAGCTGAAGCTTTCTTT. This sequence joins TRBV7-3 and TRBJ1-1; D is possibly TRBD1 (5 bases). The CDR3 has 12 amino acids. In germline, CDR1 is SGHTA, CDR2 FQGTGA. V gave up 5 bases and J gave up 6 bases, with 10 bases separating them.

This chain uses TRBV28 with TRBJ1-6, with D tentatively TRBD1 (5 bases). Germline V gives CDR1 MDHEN, CDR2 SYDVKM. The CDR3 consists of 14 residues. V gave up 3 bases and J gave up 10 bases, with 13 bases separating them. The CDR3: CASSFAGRGSPLHF. The DNA of the CDR3 is TGTGCCAGCAGTTTTGCGGGGCGCGGATCACCCCTCCACTTT. Combining the CDR3 with reference TRBV28 and TRBJ1-6 gives the whole variable domain DVKVTQSSRYLVKRTGEKVFLECVQDMDHENMFWYRQDPGLGLRLIYFSYDVKMKEKGDIPEGYSVSREKKERFSLILESASTNQTSMYLCASSFAGRGSPLHFGNGTRLTVT.

This clone was observed a single time. This rearrangement joins TRBV7-3 to TRBJ2-1, with 7 bases matching TRBD2. The CDR3 length is 13 residues. From germline, CDR1 is SGHTA and CDR2 FQGTGA. The junction had 2 bases not matched to a gene; V was cut back by 5 bases and J by 4 bases. CDR3 DNA: TGTGCCAGCAGCCTGGGACTATACAATGAGCAGTTCTTC. Translating gives CASSLGLYNEQFF.

This chain joins TRBV11-3 and TRBJ2-7; D is possibly TRBD2 (5 bases). The V gene's germline CDR1 is SGHNT and CDR2 YENEEA. This CDR3 comprises 14 residues. Trimming cost V 5 bases and J 6 bases, with 17 bases left between them. DNA for the CDR3: TGTGCCAGCAGCGCTTCCTCGGGGTCGACCGAGCAGTACTTC. Its translation is CASSASSGSTEQYF.